Listed here are 5 T cell receptor beta chains from one sample, sequenced in a study of CD8 T cells in ankylosing spondylitis. General study points: Roughly eight highly homologous variants made up a TCR beta motif that seemed to typify ankylosing spondylitis blood.

These receptors' targets are unknown. One entry per CDR3 protein, called by TCRdb with MiXCR from the 5' RACE reads. The sample lists about 220,000 distinct CDR3 sequences, about 18% seen once, with approximately 42% in the top ten. Sequenced input: blood, either unsorted or a sorted T cell fraction (not recorded which). The receptors here all came from a male donor with ankylosing spondylitis.

This chain uses TRBV4-1 with TRBJ2-7, with 9 bases fitting TRBD2. V trimming: 0 bases; J trimming: 4 bases; junction bases outside the gene matches: 7. Germline-derived CDR1 and CDR2 are MGHRA and YSYEKL. The CDR3 sequence is 16 residues long. CDR3 nucleotides: TGCGCCAGCAGCCAAGATGCGCGAGCGGGGGGATACGAGCAGTACTTC. It codes for CASSQDARAGGYEQYF.

The J gene is TRBJ1-6, the V gene TRBV25-1; TRBD1 matches at 8 bases. V lost 3 bases to trimming and J lost 13 bases; unmatched junction nucleotides: 2. Germline CDR1 is MGHDK and CDR2 is SYGVNS. There are 12 residues in the CDR3. CDR3 protein: CASSETGVPLHF. Written as DNA, the CDR3 is TGTGCCAGCAGTGAGACAGGGGTTCCCCTCCACTTT.

This clonotype was seen only a few times. The V and J genes are TRBV6-5 and TRBJ2-1, with TRBD2 identical over 11 bases. Germline CDR1 is MNHEY and CDR2 is SVGAGI. The V and J ends lost 1 base and 8 bases, in that order; junction bases with no gene match: 4. The CDR3 is 15 residues long. CDR3 coding DNA: TGTGCCAGCAGTTACTTAGCGGGGGGGCCCGATGAGCAGTTCTTC. This translates into CASSYLAGGPDEQFF.

This clonotype showed up just a few times. At one of its ends the junction is not consistent with the germline gene, which may arise from a read error. The J gene is TRBJ2-1, the V gene TRBV27; the match to TRBD2 covers 10 bases. The CDR3 totals 15 residues. Per the germline V gene, CDR1 is MNHEY and CDR2 is SMNVEV (reference sequence). The CDR3 bases are TGTGCCAGCAGTGTATCTAGCGGGGGTGACAATGAGCAGTTCTTC. Its protein product is CASSVSSGGDNEQFF.

The rearrangement links TRBV14 to TRBJ1-1; a weak D match, TRBD1 (5 bases). Deletions cut 3 bases from V and 1 base from J, with 21 bases between. This CDR3 contains 18 residues. Germline lookup yields CDR1 SGHDN and CDR2 FVKESK. This CDR3 is CASSHPGGGFVWNTEAFF. CDR3 DNA: TGTGCCAGCAGCCACCCAGGCGGGGGGTTTGTTTGGAACACTGAAGCTTTCTTT.